This T cell receptor (beta chain) was retrieved from a study of human CD8 memory T cell subsets. Findings and caveats of the study: Stem-like memory T cells and precursor exhausted T cells had repertoires whose mutual overlap was minimal.

UMI-labeled 5' RACE was used to make TCR beta libraries. TCRdb reprocessed the 5' RACE reads, with one entry per CDR3 protein and no DNA. The ten most abundant clones cover approximately 24% of a sample with about 4,700 distinct CDR3 sequences. In germline, CDR1 is LNHDA, CDR2 SQIVND (reference sequence). The CDR3 is made up of 16 amino acids. This clonotype is medium-sized by frequency. The antigen is not known. The chain uses TRBV19 and TRBJ1-1. Input material: CD8+ T cells from PBMCs. The receptor's source is a human donor in good health. This CDR3 is CASSNRERLMNTEAFF.